This TCR beta chain was identified in a study of shared clonotypes between healthy human individuals. Broader study findings: It was the non-shared clonotypes that had lower generation probabilities than clonotypes shared by all four donors. Sampling was confined to blood; repertoires within tissues likely differ.

Some clones are missing from TCRdb's copy, which holds only in-frame ones; the method was immunoSEQ multiplex PCR. Of about 2.1 million clones in the sample, about 93% were seen once. Naive CD8 cells lacked CD45RO, underwent positive selection for CCR7 and left out terminally differentiated effector memory CD45RA+ cells. Concerning this clone: The antigen remains undetermined.

CDR1 is MNHNS, CDR2 SASEGT, per germline. With 9 bases clipped from V and 4 bases from J, the junction kept 4 bases outside the gene matches. This CDR3 comprises 13 residues. The TCR was taken from a man younger than 30 in good health. Some clones in this sample may be carry-over from other donors' samples. Sample: naive CD8+ T cells from PBMCs. This chain links TRBV6-1 with TRBJ1-1; TRBD1 agrees at 11 bases. The DNA of the CDR3 is TGTGCCAGTATAGGGACAGGGGGCACTGAAGCTTTCTTT. Its protein is CASIGTGGTEAFF.